The 6 T cell receptor beta chains listed next were all sequenced from one sample in a study of T-cell memory formation after mild COVID-19. In TCRdb, the 5' RACE reads were re-called with MiXCR into one record per CDR3 protein. The sample records under 300,000 distinct CDR3 sequences, about 16% being singletons. Sequencing input: PBMCs or a T cell subset sorted from them (not recorded which). The receptors here all came from a man aged 18 to 29 who had mild COVID-19 (a few samples of this study predate the infection). Cell type and time point are not known.

The V call is TRBV24-1, the J call TRBJ2-1, with D perhaps matching TRBD2 (6 bases). The CDR3 consists of 16 residues. CDR1 and CDR2 from the germline V gene are KGHDR and SFDVKD. Trimming removed 4 bases at V and 5 bases at J, with 17 bases between. The CDR3 sequence: CATSDRIGGPDNEQFF. The CDR3 region has the DNA TGTGCCACCAGTGACCGTATAGGAGGGCCAGACAATGAGCAGTTCTTC.

This clonotype has more than one count but fewer than ten. This chain uses TRBV4-2 with TRBJ1-2; D is unresolved. This CDR3 has 17 amino acids. Germline CDR1 and CDR2: LGHNA and YNFKEQ. Trimming stripped 6 bases from V and 3 bases from J, with 23 bases between. The CDR3 loop reads CASSERISRREDYGYTF. CDR3 sequence (DNA): TGTGCCAGCAGTGAACGAATTTCCAGGCGGGAGGACTATGGCTACACCTTC.

V usage is TRBV10-1 and J usage is TRBJ2-2, with D possibly TRBD2 on 7 matching bases. V was clipped by 5 bases and J by 1 base, with 11 bases between them. CDR3 length: 15 residues. Germline loops: CDR1 WNHNN, CDR2 SYGVQD (reference sequence). The CDR3 loop reads CASSRGGQNTGELFF. The CDR3 DNA sequence: TGCGCCAGCAGTCGCGGGGGACAGAACACCGGGGAGCTGTTTTTT.

On this clonotype: One junction end does not reproduce the germline sequence, and a read error may be involved. The rearrangement uses TRBV19 and TRBJ2-5; the D gene is possibly TRBD2 (5 bases). The CDR3 loop spans 13 amino acids. CDR1 and CDR2 (germline): LNHDA, SQIVND (reference sequence). The CDR3 sequence: CASSSSDLAEQHF. CDR3 DNA sequence: TGTGCCAGTAGTTCTTCGGACCTAGCAGAGCAGCACTTC.

There are a few counts of this clonotype. V and J are TRBV7-2 and TRBJ1-5; possible D gene TRBD1, 5 bases. The CDR3 has 15 amino acids. V was trimmed by 1 base and J by 4 bases, leaving 11 bases between them. The germline gives CDR1 SGHTA, CDR2 FQGNSA. CDR3 coding DNA: TGTGCCAGCAGCTTAGGAAGGCCAGGGAATCAGCCCCAGCATTTT. It specifies CASSLGRPGNQPQHF.

This clonotype was detected only a few times. The chain uses TRBV5-4 and TRBJ2-2; tentatively, D is TRBD2 (7 bases). The germline gives CDR1 SGHNT, CDR2 YYREEE (reference sequence). The CDR3 runs to 16 residues. Trimming took off 0 bases at V and 2 bases at J, with 11 bases between the two ends. The CDR3 protein is CASSLGGGPNTGELFF. Here the CDR3 DNA reads TGTGCCAGCAGCTTGGGCGGGGGCCCCAACACCGGGGAGCTGTTTTTT.